These 20 T cell receptor beta chains were sequenced from one sample in a study of shared clonotypes between healthy human individuals. Only in-frame clones appear in the TCRdb table, and some are missing; sequencing was by immunoSEQ multiplex PCR. The table shows 2 million to 2.5 million clones, with just over 90% occurring only once. The sample taken for sequencing was naive CD4+ T cells from PBMCs. Subset meaning: CD45RA+ positively selected. Receptors were obtained from a man between 18 and 29 years old in good health. Some clones in this sample may be carry-over from other donors' samples.

The chain links TRBV10-3 to TRBJ2-7, with D possibly TRBD1 on 5 matching bases. The germline V gene encodes CDR1 ENHRY and CDR2 SYGVKD. The CDR3 consists of 12 residues. Trimming took off 4 bases at V and 5 bases at J, with 9 bases between the two ends. CDR3 loop: CAISADKHEQYF. DNA of the CDR3: TGTGCCATCAGTGCGGACAAACACGAGCAGTACTTC.

V gene TRBV18 combines with J gene TRBJ2-1, with D unclear. Trimming took 8 bases from V and 10 from J, leaving 15 bases between them. The CDR3 covers 12 residues. CDR1 KGHSH and CDR2 LQKENI come from the germline V gene. CDR3 loop: CASGRQTGEQFF. Written as DNA, the CDR3 is TGTGCCAGCGGACGTCAGACCGGCGAGCAGTTCTTC.

The chain uses TRBV27 and TRBJ2-1, with a possible D match to TRBD2 (5 bases). Trimming took off 6 bases at V and 2 bases at J, with 8 bases between the two ends. The CDR3 contains 13 residues. Germline-derived CDR1 and CDR2 are MNHEY and SMNVEV (reference sequence). As DNA, the CDR3 is TGTGCCAGCAGAGCGGTTACCTACAATGAGCAGTTCTTC. Translating it yields CASRAVTYNEQFF.

The rearrangement links TRBV20-1 to TRBJ2-7; no clear D. The CDR3 sequence is 11 residues long. Germline V gives CDR1 DFQATT, CDR2 SNEGSKA (reference sequence). The CDR3 nucleotides are TGCAGCGTCGACCGGTCGGGCGAGCAGTACTTC. Amino acids: CSVDRSGEQYF.

The genes are TRBV4-3 and TRBJ1-3; unclear D gene. This CDR3 is built from 15 residues. CDR1 LGHNA and CDR2 YSLEER come from the germline V gene. The V end lost 0 bases, the J end lost 3 bases, and 9 bases lay between the germline ends. CDR3 protein: CASSQDRDFGNTIYF. The DNA for the CDR3 is TGCGCCAGCAGCCAAGATCGAGACTTTGGAAACACCATATATTTT.

This chain connects TRBV11-2 to TRBJ2-7; D may match TRBD1 or TRBD2 (6 bases each). The length of the CDR3 is 14 residues. CDR1 and CDR2 (germline): SGHAT, FQNNGV. V was trimmed by 5 bases and J by 5 bases, leaving 16 bases between them. The CDR3 loop reads CASSAGTKFHEQYF. The CDR3 DNA is TGTGCCAGCAGCGCGGGGACAAAGTTCCACGAGCAGTACTTC.

The V gene is TRBV5-1, the J gene TRBJ1-1; a weak D match, TRBD1 (6 bases). Trimming shortened V by 7 bases and J by 1 base, and 14 bases separated the two germline ends. CDR1 and CDR2 from the germline V gene are SGHRS and YFSETQ. The CDR3 contains 14 residues. The CDR3 DNA reads TGCGCCAGCGGACAAACAGGGTGGAACACTGAAGCTTTCTTT. The encoded protein is CASGQTGWNTEAFF.

The chain combines TRBV5-4 with TRBJ2-5, with D tentatively TRBD1 or TRBD2 (6 bases each). The ends were cut back, 0 bases at V and 1 base at J, with 10 bases in the middle. This CDR3 region has 15 residues. Germline V gene sequence: CDR1 SGHNT, CDR2 YYREEE (reference sequence). CDR3 DNA: TGTGCCAGCAGCTTGGTGCCGGGGGCCCAAGAGACCCAGTACTTC. Its protein is CASSLVPGAQETQYF.

The chain links TRBV5-4 to TRBJ2-3; 13 positions agree with TRBD2. The CDR3 is 16 amino acids. J lost 2 bases, V lost 4 bases, and 4 bases had no gene match. Germline V gives CDR1 SGHNT, CDR2 YYREEE (reference sequence). The CDR3 reads CASSQGLAGVTDTQYF. The CDR3 DNA reads as TGTGCCAGCAGCCAAGGACTAGCGGGAGTCACAGATACGCAGTATTTT.

The chain is built from TRBV27 and TRBJ2-6, with a weak D call TRBD1 (5 bases). From germline, CDR1 is MNHEY and CDR2 SMNVEV (reference sequence). V lost 6 bases and J lost 2, with 11 bases in between. The CDR3 totals 15 residues. The CDR3 DNA reads as TGTGCCAGCAGCCGACCAGGGACTGGGGCCAACGTCCTGACTTTC. Translating it yields CASSRPGTGANVLTF.

This clone was detected once. The chain has TRBV5-1 and TRBJ1-1; 9 bases are a match to TRBD1. The CDR3 covers 14 residues. The germline V gene encodes CDR1 SGHRS and CDR2 YFSETQ. J was trimmed by 5 bases and V by 4 bases; bases with no gene match: 6. Written as DNA, the CDR3 is TGCGCCAGCAGCGCCCGACAGGGGGGAACTGAAGCTTTCTTT. The encoded protein is CASSARQGGTEAFF.

This clone was counted a few times. V and J are TRBV9 and TRBJ1-3, with D perhaps TRBD1 (5 bases). The ends were cut back, 4 bases at V and 2 bases at J, with 19 bases in the middle. The CDR3 contains 17 residues. CDR1 and CDR2 from the germline V gene are SGDLS and YYNGEE. The CDR3 sequence is CASSLQSGTNTGNTIYF. CDR3 coding DNA: TGTGCCAGCAGCCTTCAGTCCGGGACCAATACTGGAAACACCATATATTTT. The whole variable domain, remainder taken from reference TRBV9 and TRBJ1-3, is DSGVTQTPKHLITATGQRVTLRCSPRSGDLSVYWYQQSLDQGLQFLIQYYNGEERAKGNILERFSAQQFPDLHSELNLSSLELGDSALYFCASSLQSGTNTGNTIYFGEGSWLTVV.

J is TRBJ2-3 and V is TRBV18, with a tentative D call TRBD1 (6 bases). V shed 4 bases and J shed 2 bases, with 10 bases lying between them. This CDR3 spans 14 amino acids. Germline assignment: CDR1 KGHSH and CDR2 LQKENI. CDR3 coding DNA: TGTGCCAGCTCACTTAGGACAGTCACAGATACGCAGTATTTT. Its protein is CASSLRTVTDTQYF.

This sequence joins TRBV5-1 and TRBJ2-1; TRBD2 aligns across 11 bases. The germline V gene encodes CDR1 SGHRS and CDR2 YFSETQ. CDR3 size: 16 residues. V lost 9 bases to trimming and J lost 6 bases; unmatched junction nucleotides: 14. For the CDR3, the DNA is TGCGCCACCCAACTTTTAGCGGGAGGGCCTTCCAATGAGCAGTTCTTC. This encodes CATQLLAGGPSNEQFF.

The chain carries TRBV28 and TRBJ2-4, with D possibly being TRBD2 (5 bases). The ends were cut back, 5 bases at V and 0 bases at J, with 11 bases in the middle. CDR1 and CDR2 (germline): MDHEN, SYDVKM. The CDR3 length is 15 residues. CDR3 region: CASSESGLAKNIQYF. The CDR3 DNA is TGTGCCAGCAGTGAATCGGGGTTAGCCAAAAACATTCAGTACTTC.

CDR3 nucleotide sequence: TGTGCCAGCAGCCCCACCGGTCGGAGGCGAAACACCATATATTTT. It translates to CASSPTGRRRNTIYF. The chain is built from TRBV7-2 and TRBJ1-3; no clear D gene. V lost 5 bases and J 5 bases, leaving 16 bases between the germline ends. CDR1 and CDR2 from the germline V gene are SGHTA and FQGNSA. This CDR3 has 15 amino acids.

The V gene is TRBV7-2, the J gene TRBJ1-1; D is unresolved. This CDR3 has 12 residues. The V gene's germline CDR1 is SGHTA and CDR2 FQGNSA. The V end lost 2 bases, the J end lost 11 bases, and 12 bases lay between the germline ends. The CDR3 loop is CASSLPDPGAFF. CDR3 coding DNA: TGTGCCAGCAGCTTACCGGACCCGGGGGCTTTCTTT.

The chain has TRBV5-5 and TRBJ1-4, with D maybe TRBD1 (6 bases). CDR1 and CDR2 from the germline V gene are SGHKS and YYEKEE (reference sequence). With 3 bases removed from V and 6 bases from J, the gap between germline ends came to 15 bases. This CDR3 has 15 residues. The CDR3 sequence: CASSSAVGGYEKLFF. CDR3 sequence (DNA): TGTGCCAGCAGCTCCGCAGTGGGGGGCTATGAAAAACTGTTTTTT.

J is TRBJ2-7 and V is TRBV11-2; 10 bases agree with TRBD2. Germline V gene data show CDR1 as SGHAT and CDR2 as FQNNGV. With V trimmed by 1 base and J by 5 bases, 2 bases remained unmatched. This CDR3 has 14 residues. The CDR3 region is CASSLASGSDEQYF. The CDR3 DNA is TGTGCCAGCAGCTTAGCTAGCGGGAGCGACGAGCAGTACTTC.

This chain connects TRBV7-2 to TRBJ2-3, with TRBD2 matching 7 bases. The J segment lost 5 bases and the V segment lost 4 bases, leaving 12 bases of the junction unmatched. Germline assignment: CDR1 SGHTA and CDR2 FQGNSA. This CDR3 is built from 16 residues. CDR3 amino acids: CASSSPAGRLRDTQYF. CDR3 nucleotides: TGTGCCAGCAGCTCGCCAGCGGGGAGGCTTAGAGATACGCAGTATTTT.